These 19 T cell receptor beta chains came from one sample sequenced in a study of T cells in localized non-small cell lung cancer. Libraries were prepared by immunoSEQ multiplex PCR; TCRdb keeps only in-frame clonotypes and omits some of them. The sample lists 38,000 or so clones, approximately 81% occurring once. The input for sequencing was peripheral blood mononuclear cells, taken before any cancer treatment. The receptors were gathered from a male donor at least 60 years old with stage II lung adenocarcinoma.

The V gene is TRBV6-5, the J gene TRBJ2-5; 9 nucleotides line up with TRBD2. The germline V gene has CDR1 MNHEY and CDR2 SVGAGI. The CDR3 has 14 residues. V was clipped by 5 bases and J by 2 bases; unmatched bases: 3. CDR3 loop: CASSITSGQETQYF. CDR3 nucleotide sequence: TGTGCCAGCAGTATCACTAGCGGGCAAGAGACCCAGTACTTC.

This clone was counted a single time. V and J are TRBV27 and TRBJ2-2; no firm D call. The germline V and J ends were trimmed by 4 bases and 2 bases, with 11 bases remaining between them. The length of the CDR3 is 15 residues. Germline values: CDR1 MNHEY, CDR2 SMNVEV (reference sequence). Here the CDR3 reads CASSWMGINTGELFF. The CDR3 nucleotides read TGTGCCAGCAGTTGGATGGGAATAAACACCGGGGAGCTGTTTTTT.

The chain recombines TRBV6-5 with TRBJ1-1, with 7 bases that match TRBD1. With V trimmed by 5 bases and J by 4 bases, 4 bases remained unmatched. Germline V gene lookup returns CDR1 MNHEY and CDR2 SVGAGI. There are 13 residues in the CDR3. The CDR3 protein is CASSASGGTEAFF. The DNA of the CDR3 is TGTGCCAGCAGTGCCTCAGGGGGCACTGAAGCTTTCTTT.

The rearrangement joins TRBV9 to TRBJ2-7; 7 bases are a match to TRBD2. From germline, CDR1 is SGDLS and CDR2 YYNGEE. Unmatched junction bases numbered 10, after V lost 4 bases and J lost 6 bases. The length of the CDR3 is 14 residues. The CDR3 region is CASSPQGGSSEQYF. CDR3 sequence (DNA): TGTGCCAGCAGCCCCCAGGGCGGGAGCTCCGAGCAGTACTTC.

The CDR3 is CATSRETGNYGYTF. CDR3 DNA sequence: TGTGCCACCAGCAGAGAGACAGGGAACTATGGCTACACCTTC. The chain combines TRBV15 with TRBJ1-2; the match to TRBD1 covers 7 bases. With V trimmed by 0 bases and J by 2 bases, 0 bases remained unmatched. From germline, CDR1 is LNHNV and CDR2 YYDKDF (reference sequence). The CDR3 spans 14 residues.

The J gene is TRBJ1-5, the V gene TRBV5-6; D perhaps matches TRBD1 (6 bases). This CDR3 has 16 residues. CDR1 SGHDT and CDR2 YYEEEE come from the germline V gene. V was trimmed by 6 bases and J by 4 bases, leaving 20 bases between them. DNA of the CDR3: TGTGCCAGCACCCATTTCCAGGGGATAAAAAATCAGCCCCAGCATTTT. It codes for CASTHFQGIKNQPQHF. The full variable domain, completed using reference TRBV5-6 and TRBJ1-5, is DAGVTQSPTHLIKTRGQQVTLRCSPKSGHDTVSWYQQALGQGPQFIFQYYEEEERQRGNFPDRFSGHQFPNYSSELNVNALLLGDSALYLCASTHFQGIKNQPQHFGDGTRLSIL.

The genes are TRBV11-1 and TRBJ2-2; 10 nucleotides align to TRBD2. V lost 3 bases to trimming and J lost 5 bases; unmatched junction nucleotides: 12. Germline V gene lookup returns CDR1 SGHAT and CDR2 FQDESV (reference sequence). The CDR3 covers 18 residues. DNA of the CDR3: TGTGCCAGCAGCTTTCTCCCAGCGGGAGGGCCTGGGACCGGGGAGCTGTTTTTT. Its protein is CASSFLPAGGPGTGELFF.

CDR3 region: CASSNRLAGVPYEQYF. The CDR3 coding sequence is TGTGCCAGTAGTAATCGACTAGCGGGAGTCCCCTACGAGCAGTACTTC. The gene calls are TRBV19 and TRBJ2-7, with TRBD2 matching over 12 bases. With 4 bases clipped from V and 2 bases from J, the junction kept 6 bases outside the gene matches. There are 16 residues in the CDR3. Germline CDR1 LNHDA, CDR2 SQIVND (reference sequence).

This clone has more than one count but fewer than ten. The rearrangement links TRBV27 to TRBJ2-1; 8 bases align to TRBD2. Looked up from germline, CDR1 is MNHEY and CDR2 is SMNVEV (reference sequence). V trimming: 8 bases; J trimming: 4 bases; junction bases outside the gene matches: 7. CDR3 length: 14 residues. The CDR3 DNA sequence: TGTGCCAGCGGCCGGACTAGCACATACAATGAGCAGTTCTTC. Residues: CASGRTSTYNEQFF.

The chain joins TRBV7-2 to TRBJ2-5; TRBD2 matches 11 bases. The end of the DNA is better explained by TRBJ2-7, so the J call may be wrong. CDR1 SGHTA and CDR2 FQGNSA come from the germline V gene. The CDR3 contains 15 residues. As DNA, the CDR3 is TGTGCCAGCAGCTCCCCGAGACTAGCGGGACTCGAGCAGTACTTC. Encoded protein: CASSSPRLAGLEQYF.

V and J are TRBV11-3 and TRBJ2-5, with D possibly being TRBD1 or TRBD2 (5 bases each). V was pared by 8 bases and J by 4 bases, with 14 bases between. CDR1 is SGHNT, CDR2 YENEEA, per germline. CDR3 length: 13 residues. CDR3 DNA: TGTGCCAGCGCCCCGGGGCCGGCAGAGACCCAGTACTTC. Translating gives CASAPGPAETQYF. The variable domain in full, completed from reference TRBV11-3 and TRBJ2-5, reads EAGVVQSPRYKIIEKKQPVAFWCNPISGHNTLYWYLQNLGQGPELLIRYENEEAVDDSQLPKDRFSAERLKGVDSTLKIQPAELGDSAVYLCASAPGPAETQYFGPGTRLLVL.

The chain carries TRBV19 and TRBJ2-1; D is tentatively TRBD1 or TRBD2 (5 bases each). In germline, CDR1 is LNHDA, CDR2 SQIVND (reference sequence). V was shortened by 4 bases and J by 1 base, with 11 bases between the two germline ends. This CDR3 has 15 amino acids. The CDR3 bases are TGTGCCAGTAGTAACGGGGCAGCATCCTACAATGAGCAGTTCTTC. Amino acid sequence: CASSNGAASYNEQFF.

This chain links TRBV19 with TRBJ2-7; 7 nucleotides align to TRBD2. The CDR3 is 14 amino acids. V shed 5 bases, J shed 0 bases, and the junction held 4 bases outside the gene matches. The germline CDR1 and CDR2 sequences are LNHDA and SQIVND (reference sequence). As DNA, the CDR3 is TGTGCCAGTAGTCGGGACTACCTCTCCTACGAGCAGTACTTC. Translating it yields CASSRDYLSYEQYF. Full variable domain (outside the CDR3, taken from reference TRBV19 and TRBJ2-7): DGGITQSPKYLFRKEGQNVTLSCEQNLNHDAMYWYRQDPGQGLRLIYYSQIVNDFQKGDIAEGYSVSREKKESFPLTVTSAQKNPTAFYLCASSRDYLSYEQYFGPGTRLTVT.

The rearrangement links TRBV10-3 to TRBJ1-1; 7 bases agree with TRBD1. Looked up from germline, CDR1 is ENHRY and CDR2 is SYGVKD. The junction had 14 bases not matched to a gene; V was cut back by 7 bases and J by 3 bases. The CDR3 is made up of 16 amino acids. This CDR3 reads CAITQIQGEGYTEAFF. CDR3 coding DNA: TGTGCCATCACACAAATCCAGGGGGAGGGATACACTGAAGCTTTCTTT.

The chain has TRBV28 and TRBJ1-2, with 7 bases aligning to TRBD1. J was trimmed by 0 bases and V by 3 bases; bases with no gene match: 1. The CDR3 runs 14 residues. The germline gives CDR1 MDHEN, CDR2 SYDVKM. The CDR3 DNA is TGTGCCAGCAGTTTGACAGGGTCTAACTATGGCTACACCTTC. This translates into CASSLTGSNYGYTF.

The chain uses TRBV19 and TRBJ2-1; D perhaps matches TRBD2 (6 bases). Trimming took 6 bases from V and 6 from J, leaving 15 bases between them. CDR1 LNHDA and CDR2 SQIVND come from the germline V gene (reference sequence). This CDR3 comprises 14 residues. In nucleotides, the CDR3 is TGTGCCAGTAGGCGGGACCCAGCTGGCAATGAGCAGTTCTTC. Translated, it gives CASRRDPAGNEQFF. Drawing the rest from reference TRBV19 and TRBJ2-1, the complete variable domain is DGGITQSPKYLFRKEGQNVTLSCEQNLNHDAMYWYRQDPGQGLRLIYYSQIVNDFQKGDIAEGYSVSREKKESFPLTVTSAQKNPTAFYLCASRRDPAGNEQFFGPGTRLTVL.

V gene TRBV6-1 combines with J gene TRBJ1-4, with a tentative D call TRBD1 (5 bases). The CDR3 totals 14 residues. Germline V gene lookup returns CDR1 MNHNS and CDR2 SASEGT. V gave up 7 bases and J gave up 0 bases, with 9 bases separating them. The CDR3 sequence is CASKQDATNEKLFF. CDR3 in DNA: TGTGCCAGCAAACAGGACGCAACTAATGAAAAACTGTTTTTT.

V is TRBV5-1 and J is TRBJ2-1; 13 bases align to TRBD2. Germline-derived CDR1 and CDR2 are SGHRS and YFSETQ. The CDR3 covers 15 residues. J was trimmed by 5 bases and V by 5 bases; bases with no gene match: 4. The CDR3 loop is CASSTGTSGNNEQFF. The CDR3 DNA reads TGCGCCAGCAGTACCGGGACTAGCGGGAACAATGAGCAGTTCTTC.

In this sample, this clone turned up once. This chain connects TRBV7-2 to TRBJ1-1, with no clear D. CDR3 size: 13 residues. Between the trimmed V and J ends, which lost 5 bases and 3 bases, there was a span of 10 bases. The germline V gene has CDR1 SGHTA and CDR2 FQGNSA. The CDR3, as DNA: TGTGCCAGCAGCCCCCAGGCGTACACTGAAGCTTTCTTT. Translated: CASSPQAYTEAFF. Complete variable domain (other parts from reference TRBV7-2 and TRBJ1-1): GAGVSQSPSNKVTEKGKDVELRCDPISGHTALYWYRQSLGQGLEFLIYFQGNSAPDKSGLPSDRFSAERTGGSVSTLTIQRTQQEDSAVYLCASSPQAYTEAFFGQGTRLTVV.